Following are 5 T cell receptor beta chains from one sample sequenced in a study of siplizumab effects on memory and regulatory T cells. Sequencing used immunoSEQ multiplex PCR; TCRdb keeps in-frame clones, though not all of them. This table has 99,000 or so clones, over 85% appearing once. The sample consisted of Tregs sorted from blood. These receptors were collected from a human donor in good health.

The chain combines TRBV12-5 with TRBJ2-3; 9 bases match TRBD2. This CDR3 contains 19 residues. Losses at the gene ends were 8 bases for V and 1 base for J; bases not matched to a gene: 19. Germline V lookup: CDR1 LGHNT, CDR2 FRNRAP. CDR3 amino acids: CASSLRKVPSGEGTDTQYF. DNA of the CDR3: TGTGCTAGTTCCCTGAGGAAGGTTCCTAGCGGGGAAGGCACAGATACGCAGTATTTT.

The count of this clone is one. The chain recombines TRBV9 with TRBJ2-7; D might be TRBD1 (6 bases). Germline CDR1 and CDR2: SGDLS and YYNGEE. This CDR3 contains 14 residues. Trimming stripped 0 bases from V and 6 bases from J, with 13 bases between. CDR3 protein: CASSVGGRGSEQYF. In nucleotides, the CDR3 is TGTGCCAGCAGCGTAGGTGGCAGGGGCAGCGAGCAGTACTTC.

V gene TRBV5-4 combines with J gene TRBJ1-3; perhaps TRBD1 as D (5 bases). Trimming took 0 bases from V and 0 from J, leaving 7 bases between them. Germline V gene data show CDR1 as SGHNT and CDR2 as YYREEE (reference sequence). This CDR3 has 15 amino acids. The CDR3 DNA sequence: TGTGCCAGCAGCTTGGGTGGGGCCTCTGGAAACACCATATATTTT. Translation gives CASSLGGASGNTIYF.

The rearrangement joins TRBV14 to TRBJ2-7; TRBD1 matches at 9 bases. Germline assignment: CDR1 SGHDN and CDR2 FVKESK. There are 18 residues in the CDR3. V lost 0 bases, J lost 6 bases, and 15 bases stayed unmatched. The CDR3 DNA sequence: TGTGCCAGCAGCCAAGACTGGGGAAGGGGACAGGGTATGGGCGAGCAGTACTTC. It translates to CASSQDWGRGQGMGEQYF.

This rearrangement joins TRBV30 to TRBJ1-6; perhaps TRBD1 as D (5 bases). V was cut by 0 bases and J by 11 bases, with 17 bases left in between. Germline V gene sequence: CDR1 GTSNPN, CDR2 SVGIG (reference sequence). This CDR3 is built from 15 residues. CDR3 nucleotides: TGTGCCTGGAGTGTAAAGGGGCAGGGAGTGCCACCCCTCCACTTT. Translated, it gives CAWSVKGQGVPPLHF.